This T cell receptor (beta chain) came from a study of blood T cell repertoires in COVID-19. Generated by immunoSEQ multiplex PCR, the TCRdb table keeps only in-frame clones and is missing some. This sample carries 250,000 to 300,000 clones, approximately 87% of them seen once, and the ten largest clones take roughly 12%. Seattle patient enrollment occurred during active infection, with longitudinal follow-up thereafter. This clonotype originated in a woman in her 30s with COVID-19, enrolled during active disease. The sequenced sample was peripheral blood.

The CDR3 DNA sequence: TGTGCCAGCAGCGAACTAGTGAGGGGGGGTGAAGCTTTCTTT. Protein product: CASSELVRGGEAFF. The V gene is TRBV2, the J gene TRBJ1-1; D perhaps matches TRBD1 (6 bases). Trimming took off 6 bases at V and 7 bases at J, with 18 bases between the two ends. The CDR3 spans 14 residues. CDR1 is SNHLY and CDR2 is FYNNEI in the germline V gene.